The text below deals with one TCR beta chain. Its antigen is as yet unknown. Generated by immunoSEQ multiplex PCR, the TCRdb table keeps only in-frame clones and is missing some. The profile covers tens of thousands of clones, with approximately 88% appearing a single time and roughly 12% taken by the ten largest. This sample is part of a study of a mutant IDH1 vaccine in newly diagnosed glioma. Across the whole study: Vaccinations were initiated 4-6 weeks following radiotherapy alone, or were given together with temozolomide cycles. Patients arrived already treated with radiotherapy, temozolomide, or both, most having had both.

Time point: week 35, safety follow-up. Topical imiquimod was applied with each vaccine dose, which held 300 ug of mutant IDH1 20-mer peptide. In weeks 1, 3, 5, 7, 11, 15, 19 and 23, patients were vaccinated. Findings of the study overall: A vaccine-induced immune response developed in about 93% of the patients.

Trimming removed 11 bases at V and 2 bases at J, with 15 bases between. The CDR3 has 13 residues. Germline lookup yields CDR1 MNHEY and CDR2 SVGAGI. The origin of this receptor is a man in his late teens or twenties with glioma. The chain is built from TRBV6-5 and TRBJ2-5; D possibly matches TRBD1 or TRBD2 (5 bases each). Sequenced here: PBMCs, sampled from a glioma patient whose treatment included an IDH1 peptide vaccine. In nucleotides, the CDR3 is TGTGCCGGTGCCCGGGGACCACAAGAGACCCAGTACTTC. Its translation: CAGARGPQETQYF.